Only a few counts were recorded for the clone carrying this TCR beta chain. Antigen: not known. The data were obtained in a study of somatic mutations in cytotoxic T cells in rheumatoid arthritis. General study results and limits: A significant difference in CD8+ T-cell clonality was not found between rheumatoid arthritis patients and age-matched healthy controls.

Assay used: immunoSEQ multiplex PCR; TCRdb lists only in-frame clones, some missing. The table lists 20,000 or so clones, about 83% of them singletons. Germline V CDR1 and CDR2: SEHNR, FQNEAQ (reference sequence). The CDR3 loop spans 14 amino acids. Losses at the gene ends were 5 bases for V and 4 bases for J; bases not matched to a gene: 4. The receptor's source is a man between 18 and 29 years old with rheumatoid arthritis. Sequences were obtained from CD8+ T cells sorted from blood. The genes are TRBV7-9 and TRBJ1-2; 10 nucleotides align to TRBD1. The CDR3, as DNA: TGTGCCAGCAGCCAAGGGACAGGGGTCTATGGCTACACCTTC. Its translation is CASSQGTGVYGYTF.